The TCR beta chain under discussion was sequenced for a study of vaccination and CD4 T cells after COVID-19. The wider study: The BNT162b2 or mRNA-1273 vaccine was given to participants in two doses. Controls had a CEFX pool, an HIV-1 Nef pool, or no peptide added. Study outcomes and limitations: Relatively small numbers of convalescent patients were studied, with no early post-infection timepoints included.

Turning to this clonotype: Its target is not known.

Documented treatment: roughly ten-day PBMC culture with coronavirus spike peptide pools or control peptides (ViraFEST assay). PBMCs were cultured at around 2 million per well with 9.5 to 10 IU/ml IL-2 and 10 ug/ml peptide pools. Oncomine TCR Beta short-read sequencing was applied to DNA from cultured CD4+ T cells. Each CDR3 protein is one row after TCRdb ran MiXCR on the PCR reads. The sample has roughly 10,000 distinct CDR3 sequences, approximately 52% seen once. This sequence was found in a human donor who had recovered from COVID-19. Input material: CD4+ T cells from blood, cultured in vitro.

The CDR3 spells CASSYSLGRTGELFF. The DNA of the CDR3 is TGTGCCAGCAGTTACTCTTTGGGGAGAACCGGGGAGCTGTTTTTT. J is TRBJ2-2 and V is TRBV6-2 or TRBV6-3; possible D gene TRBD2, 5 bases. This CDR3 has 15 residues. With 0 bases removed from V and 5 bases from J, the gap between germline ends came to 10 bases. Germline lookup yields CDR1 MNHEY and CDR2 SVGEGT.